Listed below are T cell receptor beta chains from one sample, sequenced in a study of blood T cell repertoires in COVID-19. Only in-frame clones appear in the TCRdb table, and some are missing; sequencing was by immunoSEQ multiplex PCR. The table includes over 200,000 clones, approximately 90% detected once. The sequencing sample was made of PBMCs or T cells enriched from blood (not recorded which). The receptors come from a man younger than 40 who had recovered from COVID-19. Each CDR3 is given with its conserved first and last residue. The D gene is left open where the match is weak. The size of a clone is reported for some rows only, either as once, few or many, or as a class for expanded clones.

V gene	clone size	J gene	D gene	CDR3 protein	CDR3 DNA
TRBV29-1	.	TRBJ2-4	TRBD1	CSVVTGWDKNIQYF	TGCAGCGTAGTGACAGGGTGGGACAAAAACATTCAGTACTTC
TRBV7-9	.	TRBJ2-1	TRBD2	CASSLLLAGYNEQFF	TGTGCCAGCAGCTTATTACTAGCGGGGTACAATGAGCAGTTCTTC
TRBV5-1	.	TRBJ2-7	TRBD2	CASSFSLAGASYEQYF	TGCGCCAGCAGCTTTTCCCTAGCGGGCGCTTCCTACGAGCAGTACTTC
TRBV28	.	TRBJ1-6	.	CASSVRGSPLHF	TGTGCCAGCAGTGTCAGGGGATCACCCCTCCACTTT
TRBV7-2	.	TRBJ2-5	TRBD2	CASEGLAGVGETQYF	TGTGCCAGCGAGGGACTAGCGGGGGTCGGAGAGACCCAGTACTTC
TRBV27	.	TRBJ2-7	TRBD1	CASSLQGTGGSYEQYF	TGTGCCAGCAGCCTACAAGGGACAGGGGGCTCCTACGAGCAGTACTTC
TRBV5-1	.	TRBJ1-1	.	CASSPGGNTEAFF	TGCGCCAGCAGCCCCGGGGGTAACACTGAAGCTTTCTTT
TRBV2	.	TRBJ1-2	.	CASSEGNRGSYGYTF	TGTGCCAGCAGTGAAGGGAATCGGGGTAGCTATGGCTACACCTTC
TRBV4-3	.	TRBJ2-2	TRBD1	CASSQEQGLNTGELFF	TGCGCCAGCAGCCAAGAACAGGGGCTAAACACCGGGGAGCTGTTTTTT
TRBV2	.	TRBJ1-5	.	CASREGGQIGNQPQHF	TGTGCCAGCAGGGAAGGGGGGCAGATTGGTAATCAGCCCCAGCATTTT
TRBV5-6	.	TRBJ1-2	TRBD1	CASSSKGASGYTF	TGTGCCAGCAGTTCAAAGGGGGCGAGCGGCTACACCTTC
TRBV14	.	TRBJ2-7	.	CASSQDRGTASYEQYF	TGTGCCAGCAGCCAAGATCGCGGGACAGCCTCCTACGAGCAGTACTTC
TRBV5-1	.	TRBJ1-2	TRBD1	CASSLPGQGNGYTF	TGCGCCAGCAGCTTACCGGGACAGGGGAATGGCTACACCTTC
TRBV2	few	TRBJ2-1	.	CASGGEYNEQFF	TGTGCCAGCGGGGGCGAATACAATGAGCAGTTCTTC
TRBV7-2	.	TRBJ2-7	TRBD1	CASSLNTGDYEQYF	TGTGCCAGCAGCCTAAATACAGGGGACTACGAGCAGTACTTC
TRBV30	.	TRBJ2-5	.	CAWRQTGRGETQYF	TGTGCCTGGAGGCAAACGGGGAGAGGAGAGACCCAGTACTTC
TRBV7-2	.	TRBJ2-1	TRBD2	CASSLGTSGGVEQFF	TGTGCCAGCAGCTTAGGGACTAGCGGGGGGGTTGAGCAGTTCTTC
TRBV7-6	.	TRBJ2-3	TRBD1	CASSSSTNRGKGDTQYF	TGTGCCAGCAGCTCCTCGACGAACAGGGGGAAGGGAGATACGCAGTATTTT
TRBV7-9	.	TRBJ2-1	TRBD2	CASSPLAGEYNEQFF	TGTGCCAGCAGTCCACTAGCGGGAGAATACAATGAGCAGTTCTTC
TRBV2	.	TRBJ2-3	.	CASRRDSFRADTQYF	TGTGCCTCAAGGCGTGACTCTTTCCGGGCAGATACGCAGTATTTT